Below are 19 T cell receptor beta chains sequenced from a single sample in a study of T cell responses to AZD1222 COVID-19 vaccine. The method was immunoSEQ multiplex PCR; TCRdb's version includes in-frame clones alone and lacks a portion of them. The sample includes 110,000 to 150,000 clones, roughly nine tenths of them seen just once. Sample: peripheral blood, taken on day 0 of AZD1222 vaccination. These receptors came from an adult in good health.

The V call is TRBV6-2 or TRBV6-3, the J call TRBJ1-3; 7 positions agree with TRBD1. Germline-derived CDR1 and CDR2 are MNHEY and SVGEGT. This CDR3 region has 15 residues. Germline trimming cut 5 bases from V and 0 bases from J; bases unmatched to any gene: 4. The CDR3 nucleotides are TGTGCCAGCAGTGTACAGGGGAGCTCTGGAAACACCATATATTTT. Translation gives CASSVQGSSGNTIYF.

The chain joins TRBV11-3 to TRBJ2-7; 8 nucleotides agree with TRBD2. The trim removed 0 bases at V and 4 bases at J, leaving 5 bases unmatched. CDR3 size: 15 residues. Germline V CDR1 and CDR2: SGHNT, YENEEA. CDR3 coding DNA: TGTGCCAGCAGCTTAGACGGTGCGGGGGGATACGAGCAGTACTTC. It is translated as CASSLDGAGGYEQYF.

The V call is TRBV5-3, the J call TRBJ2-5; 9 nucleotides line up with TRBD2. TRBV5-3 is placed among ORFs of uncertain function. The CDR3 extends over 17 amino acids. V shed 5 bases, J shed 0 bases, and the junction held 11 bases outside the gene matches. Here the CDR3 DNA reads TGTGCCAGAAGGAGGCGGCCTAGCGGGGACTACCAAGAGACCCAGTACTTC. The encoded protein is CARRRRPSGDYQETQYF.

This chain joins TRBV11-3 and TRBJ2-3, with D possibly being TRBD1 or TRBD2 (5 bases each). This CDR3 comprises 15 residues. The V and J ends lost 5 bases and 1 base respectively, with 13 bases between them. Germline values: CDR1 SGHNT, CDR2 YENEEA. CDR3 nucleotide sequence: TGTGCCAGCAGCCATTCGGGACGGCGCACAGATACGCAGTATTTT. Amino acids: CASSHSGRRTDTQYF.

The chain uses TRBV28 and TRBJ2-7; TRBD2 is a possible D gene (7 bases). The CDR3 has 14 residues. Trimming shortened V by 8 bases and J by 6 bases, and 20 bases separated the two germline ends. The germline V gene encodes CDR1 MDHEN and CDR2 SYDVKM. The CDR3 DNA reads as TGTGCCAGCCGCGAGGGGGGGGCGATGGGCGAGCAGTACTTC. It is translated as CASREGGAMGEQYF.

This chain connects TRBV6-5 to TRBJ2-3; 10 bases are a match to TRBD1. Germline V gene sequence: CDR1 MNHEY, CDR2 SVGAGI. J gave up 4 bases and V 5 bases, and 6 bases lay outside the gene matches. This CDR3 spans 15 amino acids. CDR3 in amino acids: CASSTGTGESDTQYF. The CDR3 bases are TGTGCCAGCAGTACCGGGACAGGGGAGTCAGATACGCAGTATTTT.

The gene calls are TRBV2 and TRBJ1-4; no reliable D call. The CDR3 extends over 15 amino acids. With 6 bases removed from V and 0 bases from J, the gap between germline ends came to 11 bases. CDR1 is SNHLY, CDR2 FYNNEI, per germline. The CDR3 region has the DNA TGTGCCAGCAGGGGAGACTTTTCAACTAATGAAAAACTGTTTTTT. Protein product: CASRGDFSTNEKLFF. Based on the CDR3 plus reference TRBV2 and TRBJ1-4, the full variable domain is EPEVTQTPSHQVTQMGQEVILRCVPISNHLYFYWYRQILGQKVEFLVSFYNNEISEKSEIFDDQFSVERPDGSNFTLKIRSTKLEDSAMYFCASRGDFSTNEKLFFGSGTQLSVL.

This chain uses TRBV7-9 with TRBJ1-2; 8 nucleotides agree with TRBD1. Germline CDR1 and CDR2: SEHNR and FQNEAQ (reference sequence). Trimming at V came to 0 bases and at J to 6 bases, leaving 9 bases not matched to a gene. The CDR3 length is 16 residues. The CDR3 sequence: CASSLALPGGRDGYTF. The CDR3 DNA reads as TGTGCCAGCAGCTTAGCGCTTCCAGGGGGCAGGGATGGCTACACCTTC.

This clone was picked up a small number of times. The CDR3 DNA sequence: TGTGCCACCAGTGCGGGCCATACGCAGTATTTT. This gives the protein CATSAGHTQYF. The rearrangement joins TRBV24-1 to TRBJ2-3; D is uncertain. The CDR3 extends over 11 amino acids. Germline CDR1 KGHDR, CDR2 SFDVKD. With 5 bases removed from V and 7 bases from J, the gap between germline ends came to 6 bases.

The rearrangement links TRBV29-1 to TRBJ2-7, with D tentatively TRBD2 (6 bases). The CDR3 spans 13 residues. Deletions cut 2 bases from V and 3 bases from J, with 11 bases between. Germline V lookup: CDR1 SQVTM, CDR2 ANQGSEA. The CDR3 region has the DNA TGCAGCGTTGAATGGAAGGGACTCTACGAGCAGTACTTC. Translation: CSVEWKGLYEQYF.

This chain connects TRBV27 to TRBJ1-5; 12 bases are shared with TRBD1. Germline CDR1 MNHEY, CDR2 SMNVEV (reference sequence). The CDR3 spans 15 residues. The J segment lost 6 bases and the V segment lost 6 bases, leaving 6 bases of the junction unmatched. The CDR3 loop is CASSPGQGAIQPQHF. DNA for the CDR3: TGTGCCAGCAGCCCGGGACAGGGGGCCATTCAGCCCCAGCATTTT.

V and J are TRBV2 and TRBJ2-7; 8 bases match TRBD1. Per germline, CDR1 SNHLY and CDR2 FYNNEI. This CDR3 has 13 residues. V was clipped by 6 bases and J by 6 bases; unmatched bases: 7. The CDR3 DNA reads TGTGCCAGCAGGGACAGGGTCCTCGCCGAGCAGTACTTC. Residues: CASRDRVLAEQYF.

The rearrangement joins TRBV7-2 to TRBJ1-5, with 10 nucleotides matching TRBD1. The CDR3 has 13 residues. Germline trimming cut 8 bases from V and 6 bases from J; bases unmatched to any gene: 4. Looked up from germline, CDR1 is SGHTA and CDR2 is FQGNSA. The CDR3 coding sequence is TGTGCCAGCGGGGGGGACAGGGGTCAGCCCCAGCATTTT. Its translation is CASGGDRGQPQHF.

The chain joins TRBV10-3 to TRBJ2-7; perhaps TRBD2 as D (6 bases). Between the trimmed V and J ends, which lost 4 bases and 7 bases, there was a span of 20 bases. The germline CDR1 and CDR2 sequences are ENHRY and SYGVKD. The CDR3 runs to 15 residues. CDR3 nucleotides: TGTGCCATCAGTGCCTCAACCGGGACTGGAGGTGAGCAGTACTTC. It is translated as CAISASTGTGGEQYF.

The chain recombines TRBV5-1 with TRBJ2-4, with D possibly being TRBD2 (6 bases). Deletions cut 0 bases from V and 8 bases from J, with 12 bases between. The CDR3 length is 14 residues. Germline CDR1 and CDR2: SGHRS and YFSETQ. CDR3: CASSLDSGGDIQYF. DNA of the CDR3: TGCGCCAGCAGCTTGGATAGCGGCGGAGACATTCAGTACTTC.

This chain joins TRBV7-8 and TRBJ1-3; D not resolved. Trimming removed 1 base at V and 4 bases at J, with 8 bases between. Germline CDR1 is SGHVS and CDR2 is FQNEAQ. The CDR3 runs to 14 residues. The CDR3 loop reads CASSLGAAGNTIYF. The CDR3 coding sequence is TGTGCCAGCAGCTTAGGGGCAGCGGGAAACACCATATATTTT.

This clone has only one observation. V and J are TRBV2 and TRBJ2-3; D remains unclear. Between the trimmed V and J ends, which lost 7 bases and 0 bases, there was a span of 11 bases. The germline V gene has CDR1 SNHLY and CDR2 FYNNEI. CDR3 length equals 14 residues. CDR3 sequence reads: CASKDVLSTDTQYF. The CDR3 DNA reads as TGTGCCAGCAAAGACGTGTTAAGCACAGATACGCAGTATTTT.

The chain links TRBV6-2 or TRBV6-3 to TRBJ2-7; 7 bases match TRBD2. CDR3 size: 16 residues. J lost 1 base, V lost 0 bases, and 6 bases had no gene match. Germline V gene sequence: CDR1 MNHEY, CDR2 SVGEGT. CDR3 sequence (DNA): TGTGCCAGCAGTTACTCGAGCCGGGACTATTCCTACGAGCAGTACTTC. This translates into CASSYSSRDYSYEQYF.

V and J are TRBV5-4 and TRBJ1-2, with TRBD1 matching over 7 bases. Unmatched junction bases numbered 8, after V lost 4 bases and J lost 5 bases. The CDR3 sequence is 14 residues long. The V gene's germline CDR1 is SGHNT and CDR2 YYREEE (reference sequence). CDR3 loop: CASSPNRGPYGYTF. DNA for the CDR3: TGTGCCAGCAGCCCAAACAGGGGCCCTTATGGCTACACCTTC.